One and the same sample provided the 27 T cell receptor beta chains below, sequenced in a study of cytomegalovirus exposure and HLA in healthy donors. Clones were sequenced by immunoSEQ multiplex PCR, and TCRdb holds only the in-frame ones, with some missing. Among around 250,000 clones listed, 85% to 90% were seen once. The sample was PBMCs. Source of these receptors: a woman aged 18 to 35 in good health and CMV-seronegative.

This clone was detected once. The chain has TRBV7-8 and TRBJ2-3, with a weak D call TRBD2 (6 bases). CDR1 is SGHVS and CDR2 is FQNEAQ in the germline V gene. CDR3 length equals 14 residues. V was pared by 3 bases and J by 5 bases, with 12 bases between. The CDR3 nucleotides are TGTGCCAGCAGCTTCTCGACTAGACTAGATACGCAGTATTTT. Protein: CASSFSTRLDTQYF.

The J gene is TRBJ2-1, the V gene TRBV7-3; tentatively, D is TRBD2 (5 bases). The V gene's germline CDR1 is SGHTA and CDR2 FQGTGA. V lost 2 bases, J lost 10 bases, and 6 bases lay in between. The CDR3 is made up of 11 amino acids. The CDR3 here is CASSLSGEQFF. CDR3 nucleotides: TGTGCCAGCAGCTTATCGGGGGAGCAGTTCTTC.

Remarks on this clone: The sample contains more than one DNA sequence encoding this CDR3. This chain's CDR3 is CASSPTGGTEAFF. The CDR3 DNA reads as TGTGCCAGCAGCCCGACAGGGGGCACTGAAGCTTTCTTT. The chain recombines TRBV7-9 with TRBJ1-1, with TRBD1 matching over 9 bases. V dropped 5 bases and J dropped 4; count of bases not matched to a gene: 2. There are 13 residues in the CDR3. From germline, CDR1 is SEHNR and CDR2 FQNEAQ (reference sequence).

The J gene is TRBJ1-5, the V gene TRBV7-6; D might be TRBD1 (5 bases). The V gene's germline CDR1 is SGHVS and CDR2 FNYEAQ. The CDR3 sequence is 12 residues long. The ends were cut back, 1 base at V and 9 bases at J, with 7 bases in the middle. In nucleotides, the CDR3 is TGTGCCAGCAGCTTAGGAACAGGGCCCCAGCATTTT. Its protein is CASSLGTGPQHF.

The rearrangement uses TRBV27 and TRBJ2-1, with D possibly TRBD1 on 6 matching bases. This CDR3 comprises 15 residues. Germline-derived CDR1 and CDR2 are MNHEY and SMNVEV (reference sequence). The V end was cut by 4 bases, the J end by 7 bases, with 17 bases between. The CDR3: CASSSGDPGRNEQFF. CDR3 sequence (DNA): TGTGCCAGCAGTTCAGGGGACCCGGGTAGGAATGAGCAGTTCTTC.

The V call is TRBV18, the J call TRBJ1-1; weak D call: TRBD1 (5 bases). The germline gives CDR1 KGHSH, CDR2 LQKENI. The CDR3 is 16 amino acids. Trimming removed 6 bases at V and 1 base at J, with 18 bases between. For the CDR3, the DNA is TGTGCCAGCTCTGCCAGGGAGGTGGGGTCGAACACTGAAGCTTTCTTT. This sequence encodes CASSAREVGSNTEAFF.

The rearrangement uses TRBV27 and TRBJ2-3; TRBD2 is a possible D gene (6 bases). The CDR3 has 14 amino acids. CDR1 and CDR2 from the germline V gene are MNHEY and SMNVEV (reference sequence). Trimming took off 2 bases at V and 0 bases at J, with 6 bases between the two ends. CDR3 coding DNA: TGTGCCAGCAGTTTAGGGGGGAGCACAGATACGCAGTATTTT. Translation: CASSLGGSTDTQYF.

This chain connects TRBV6-5 to TRBJ2-1; D is perhaps TRBD2 (6 bases). From germline, CDR1 is MNHEY and CDR2 SVGAGI. CDR3 size: 15 residues. V gave up 7 bases and J gave up 3 bases, with 16 bases separating them. The CDR3 reads CASMLASDFYNEQFF. The CDR3, as DNA: TGTGCCAGCATGTTAGCTAGCGATTTCTACAATGAGCAGTTCTTC.

This chain connects TRBV10-3 to TRBJ1-6, with 8 bases matching TRBD1. Germline assignment: CDR1 ENHRY and CDR2 SYGVKD. The CDR3 extends over 15 amino acids. The junction had 3 bases not matched to a gene; V was cut back by 2 bases and J by 6 bases. The CDR3 region is CAISEGTGGNSPLHF. The CDR3 coding sequence is TGTGCCATCAGTGAGGGCACAGGGGGTAATTCACCCCTCCACTTT.

This clone was picked up one time. The V gene is TRBV9, the J gene TRBJ2-1; D possibly corresponds to TRBD1 (5 bases). Germline values: CDR1 SGDLS, CDR2 YYNGEE. The CDR3 is 12 amino acids. V was pared by 4 bases and J by 7 bases, with 9 bases between. The CDR3 region has the DNA TGTGCCAGCAGCATAACAGGTAATGAGCAGTTCTTC. Translation gives CASSITGNEQFF.

This clone occurred once. The chain employs TRBV4-1 and TRBJ2-2, with D perhaps matching TRBD1 (5 bases). V was pared by 2 bases and J by 4 bases, with 11 bases between. Germline loops: CDR1 MGHRA, CDR2 YSYEKL. The CDR3 length is 15 residues. The CDR3 reads CASSQRGTFTGELFF. The CDR3 nucleotides read TGCGCCAGCAGCCAAAGGGGCACCTTCACCGGGGAGCTGTTTTTT.

The V call is TRBV19, the J call TRBJ1-1; TRBD1 is a possible D gene (5 bases). V was cut by 5 bases and J by 0 bases, with 13 bases left in between. Germline V gives CDR1 LNHDA, CDR2 SQIVND (reference sequence). This CDR3 contains 15 residues. The CDR3 reads CASSAYQGLNTEAFF. CDR3 coding DNA: TGTGCCAGTAGTGCCTACCAGGGTTTGAACACTGAAGCTTTCTTT. The whole variable domain, remainder taken from reference TRBV19 and TRBJ1-1, is DGGITQSPKYLFRKEGQNVTLSCEQNLNHDAMYWYRQDPGQGLRLIYYSQIVNDFQKGDIAEGYSVSREKKESFPLTVTSAQKNPTAFYLCASSAYQGLNTEAFFGQGTRLTVV.

The chain is built from TRBV7-3 and TRBJ2-5; tentatively, D is TRBD1 (5 bases). The CDR3 length is 13 residues. The V gene lost 2 bases and the J gene lost 5 bases, with 9 bases spanning the gap. Germline assignment: CDR1 SGHTA and CDR2 FQGTGA. Written as DNA, the CDR3 is TGTGCCAGCAGCTTATCAGGGAAGGAGACCCAGTACTTC. Encoded protein: CASSLSGKETQYF.

This chain links TRBV27 with TRBJ1-5; 9 nucleotides match TRBD1. V trimming: 1 base; J trimming: 2 bases; junction bases outside the gene matches: 6. Germline-derived CDR1 and CDR2 are MNHEY and SMNVEV (reference sequence). This CDR3 contains 17 residues. The CDR3: CASSLFSWDRGNQPQHF. The DNA of the CDR3 is TGTGCCAGCAGTTTATTCTCTTGGGACAGGGGCAATCAGCCCCAGCATTTT.

This clone has more than one count but fewer than ten. This sequence joins TRBV4-1 and TRBJ1-4; D is ambiguous. The CDR3 length is 15 residues. The germline V gene encodes CDR1 MGHRA and CDR2 YSYEKL. The V end was cut by 4 bases, the J end by 3 bases, with 12 bases between. CDR3 nucleotides: TGCGCCAGCAGCCTCACATTGGCCTCTAATGAAAAACTGTTTTTT. It codes for CASSLTLASNEKLFF.

V usage is TRBV6-6 and J usage is TRBJ2-5; 9 bases agree with TRBD1. V shed 4 bases and J 5 bases; nucleotides not matched to a gene: 8. The CDR3 is made up of 15 amino acids. CDR1 is MNHNY and CDR2 is SVGAGI in the germline V gene (reference sequence). The CDR3 sequence: CASSFFGQGTETQYF. The CDR3 nucleotides are TGTGCCAGCAGTTTCTTCGGACAGGGGACGGAGACCCAGTACTTC.

The CDR3 reads CASSPKGEETQYF. CDR3 nucleotides: TGTGCCAGCTCACCGAAAGGGGAAGAGACCCAGTACTTC. This chain links TRBV18 with TRBJ2-5; D is possibly TRBD1 (5 bases). Trimming left V 3 bases short and J 3 bases short, with 8 bases between. The CDR3 totals 13 residues. The germline V gene encodes CDR1 KGHSH and CDR2 LQKENI. The full variable domain, in which reference TRBV18 and TRBJ2-5 provide the parts outside the CDR3, is NAGVMQNPRHLVRRRGQEARLRCSPMKGHSHVYWYRQLPEEGLKFMVYLQKENIIDESGMPKERFSAEFPKEGPSILRIQQVVRGDSAAYFCASSPKGEETQYFGPGTRLLVL.

The chain has TRBV18 and TRBJ1-1; possible D gene TRBD1, 6 bases. Germline CDR1 reads KGHSH; CDR2 reads LQKENI. Trimming cost V 8 bases and J 2 bases, with 12 bases left between them. CDR3 length: 13 amino acids. Here the CDR3 reads CASAEQGNTEAFF. The CDR3 DNA sequence: TGTGCCAGCGCTGAACAGGGTAACACTGAAGCTTTCTTT.

This chain's CDR3 is CASSLEGGSQPQHF. CDR3 sequence (DNA): TGCGCCAGCAGCTTAGAAGGGGGTAGTCAGCCCCAGCATTTT. The rearrangement links TRBV5-1 to TRBJ1-5, with a weak D call TRBD1 (6 bases). Per germline, CDR1 SGHRS and CDR2 YFSETQ. The CDR3 is made up of 14 amino acids. The V end was cut by 2 bases, the J end by 6 bases, with 12 bases between.

The V call is TRBV28, the J call TRBJ1-1; no firm D call. CDR1 is MDHEN, CDR2 SYDVKM, per germline. This CDR3 comprises 15 residues. The V and J ends lost 8 bases and 1 base respectively, with 17 bases between them. CDR3 protein: CASFDVREENTEAFF. DNA for the CDR3: TGTGCCAGCTTTGATGTAAGGGAGGAGAACACTGAAGCTTTCTTT.

The chain employs TRBV18 and TRBJ2-1; the D gene is possibly TRBD1 (6 bases). The CDR3 extends over 13 amino acids. The germline CDR1 and CDR2 sequences are KGHSH and LQKENI. V lost 2 bases and J lost 5, with 7 bases in between. CDR3 DNA sequence: TGTGCCAGCTCACCATACAGGGACAATGAGCAGTTCTTC. This translates into CASSPYRDNEQFF.

V gene TRBV4-3 combines with J gene TRBJ2-1; 7 bases map to TRBD2. The CDR3 contains 15 residues. CDR1 is LGHNA, CDR2 YSLEER, per germline. With V trimmed by 0 bases and J by 6 bases, 5 bases remained unmatched. CDR3 protein: CASSQDGGDGNEQFF. The CDR3 DNA sequence: TGCGCCAGCAGCCAAGATGGGGGGGATGGCAATGAGCAGTTCTTC.

The chain uses TRBV25-1 and TRBJ2-1, with 7 bases fitting TRBD1. This CDR3 is built from 17 residues. Germline CDR1 MGHDK, CDR2 SYGVNS. After removal of 2 bases from V and 1 base from J, the junction contained 8 bases not matched to a gene. The CDR3 region is CASSELTGVLSYNEQFF. In nucleotides, the CDR3 is TGTGCCAGCAGTGAACTAACAGGGGTCCTATCCTACAATGAGCAGTTCTTC.

The rearrangement links TRBV19 to TRBJ2-7, with 9 bases aligning to TRBD1. Germline assignment: CDR1 LNHDA and CDR2 SQIVND (reference sequence). Trimming at V came to 5 bases and at J to 0 bases, leaving 5 bases not matched to a gene. This CDR3 has 15 residues. The DNA for the CDR3 is TGTGCCAGTAGTGGACAGGGGAGGGGCTCCTACGAGCAGTACTTC. Protein product: CASSGQGRGSYEQYF.

This clone came up once. The chain combines TRBV18 with TRBJ2-7, with D hard to call. The CDR3 is made up of 13 amino acids. V dropped 2 bases and J dropped 6 bases, with 11 bases sitting between them. CDR1 and CDR2 from the germline V gene are KGHSH and LQKENI. CDR3 DNA: TGTGCCAGCTCACCAAACTTATCCGTCGAGCAGTACTTC. As protein: CASSPNLSVEQYF.

The V call is TRBV5-4, the J call TRBJ2-3, with 7 bases aligning to TRBD2. V shed 6 bases and J 0 bases; nucleotides not matched to a gene: 4. The CDR3 spans 14 residues. Germline CDR1 is SGHNT and CDR2 is YYREEE (reference sequence). The CDR3 protein is CASKWGGSTDTQYF. CDR3 nucleotide sequence: TGTGCCAGCAAATGGGGGGGAAGCACAGATACGCAGTATTTT.

This chain uses TRBV9 with TRBJ1-1; TRBD1 aligns across 7 bases. V was pared by 4 bases and J by 3 bases, with 3 bases of the junction left unmatched. This CDR3 contains 13 residues. Germline-derived CDR1 and CDR2 are SGDLS and YYNGEE. As DNA, the CDR3 is TGTGCCAGCAGCCAAGACAGGGACACTGAAGCTTTCTTT. Amino acid sequence: CASSQDRDTEAFF.